This T cell receptor (beta chain) was profiled in a study of T cells in Graves' hyperthyroidism and ophthalmopathy. General observations from the study: A model of 13 V-J pairs discriminated ophthalmopathy from stable hyperthyroidism.

Thyroid ultrasound, orbital computed tomography, clinical symptoms, and serum thyroxine and TRAb underpinned diagnoses. Regarding this clonotype: The target antigen is unknown.

The CDR3 has 12 residues. Germline V gene lookup returns CDR1 SEHNR and CDR2 FQNEAQ (reference sequence). V lost 6 bases to trimming and J lost 8 bases, with 13 bases between them. Amplified TCR beta CDR3 regions derived from RNA transcripts. The HTBI set primed first-round TCR CDR3 RT-PCR. TCRdb re-called the multiplex PCR reads through MiXCR, storing one row per CDR3 protein. The sample includes approximately 300,000 distinct CDR3 sequences, 17% of them seen just once. This receptor was obtained from a woman between 55 and 75 years old with Graves' ophthalmopathy. The sample taken for sequencing was blood. The J gene is TRBJ1-2, the V gene TRBV7-9; D gene uncertain. CDR3 in DNA: TGTGCCAGCAGTGGGCATTTGAACGGCTACACCTTC. Protein product: CASSGHLNGYTF.